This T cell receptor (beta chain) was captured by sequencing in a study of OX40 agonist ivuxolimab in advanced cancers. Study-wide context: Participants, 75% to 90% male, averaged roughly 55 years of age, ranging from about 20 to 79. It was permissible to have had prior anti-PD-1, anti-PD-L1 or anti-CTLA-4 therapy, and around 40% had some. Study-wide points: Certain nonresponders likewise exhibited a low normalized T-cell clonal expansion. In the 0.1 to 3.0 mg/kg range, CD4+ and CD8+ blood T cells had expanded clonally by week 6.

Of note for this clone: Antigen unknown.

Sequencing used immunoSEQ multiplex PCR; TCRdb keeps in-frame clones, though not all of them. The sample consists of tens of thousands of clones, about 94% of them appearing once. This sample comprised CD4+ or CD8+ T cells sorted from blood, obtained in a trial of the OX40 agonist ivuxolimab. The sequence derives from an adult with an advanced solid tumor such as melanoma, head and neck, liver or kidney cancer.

CDR3 protein: CATSRDIGDREFEQYF. Here the CDR3 DNA reads TGTGCCACCAGCAGAGATATAGGGGACAGGGAGTTCGAGCAGTACTTC. V gene TRBV15 combines with J gene TRBJ2-5; 9 nucleotides agree with TRBD1. The end of the DNA fits TRBJ2-7 better, so the J call may be wrong. The germline CDR1 and CDR2 sequences are LNHNV and YYDKDF (reference sequence). CDR3 length: 16 amino acids.